The 20 T cell receptor beta chains below all came from one sample that was sequenced in a study of CD8+ T cells in alopecia areata. RNA extraction was followed by reverse transcription into cDNA, which acted as the sequencing template. The table came from immunoSEQ multiplex PCR; TCRdb's copy has only in-frame clones and leaves some out. The repertoire consists of about 110,000 clones, none detected only once. The sample was lesional skin. Receptors were obtained from a C3H/HeJ mouse with alopecia areata. Mouse strain MHC haplotype: H2-k.

Points on this clone: The protein TCRdb lists differs from the translation of the DNA at residue 13; the protein given here is translated from the DNA itself. Gene names denote mouse genes. The read falls 3 residues short of the CDR3 end, and the missing part is taken from the germline J gene. J is TRBJ1-3 and V is TRBV13-3; D unresolved. The CDR3 totals 16 residues. CDR1 is NNHDY and CDR2 is SYVADS in the germline V gene. Trimming shortened V by 1 base and J by 0 bases, and 11 bases separated the two germline ends. The chain's CDR3 is CASSDMTGDSGNTLYF. Incomplete CDR3 DNA: TGTGCCAGCAGTGATATGACTGGGGATTCTGGAAATACG.

This clone was detected only a few times. Mouse germline and gene names are used. This CDR3 is CASKEGVSAETLYF. CDR3 DNA, as far as it was read: TGTGCCAGCAAGGAGGGGGTTAGTGCAGAA. V gene TRBV13-3 combines with J gene TRBJ2-3, with D perhaps TRBD1 (6 bases). The read is 4 residues too short to cover the CDR3 end, so that end is filled in from the germline J gene. Between the trimmed V and J ends, which lost 6 bases and 0 bases, there was a span of 11 bases. Germline CDR1 is NNHDY and CDR2 is SYVADS. This CDR3 is 14 amino acids long.

Regarding this clone: Gene names and germline match the mouse. The CDR3 extends 4 residues past the end of the read, so its final part is completed from the germline J gene. The V and J genes are TRBV12-1 and TRBJ1-2; D is possibly TRBD1 (5 bases). Germline values: CDR1 SGHSN, CDR2 HYEKVE. Trimming took off 7 bases at V and 0 bases at J, with 5 bases between the two ends. The CDR3 loop spans 11 amino acids. The sequenced CDR3 bases are TGTGCCAGGACAGCAAACTCC. It is translated as CARTANS. The entire CDR3 protein is CARTANSDYTF. The variable domain in full, completed from reference TRBV12-1 and TRBJ1-2, reads DSGVVQSPRHIIKEKGGRSVLTCIPISGHSNVVWYQQTLGKELKFLIQHYEKVERDKGFLPSRFSVQQFDDYHSEMNMSALELEDSAMYFCARTANSDYTFGSGTRLLVI.

For this clone: Mouse gene names and germline throughout. The read ends 4 residues before the CDR3 terminus; that terminus is restored from the germline J gene. The chain joins TRBV13-3 to TRBJ2-1; perhaps TRBD2 as D (6 bases). Germline CDR1 is NNHDY and CDR2 is SYVADS. The germline V and J ends were trimmed by 3 bases and 0 bases, with 10 bases remaining between them. The CDR3 runs to 15 residues. The CDR3 DNA, read in part, is TGTGCCAGCAGTGTATCTGGGGTTAACTATGCT. Translated: CASSVSGVNYA. In full, the CDR3 reads CASSVSGVNYAEQFF.

This clone was picked up many times. Gene names and germline match the mouse. The missing CDR3 end, 4 residues past where the read stops, is filled in from the germline J gene. The chain has TRBV13-3 and TRBJ2-1, with TRBD1 identical over 7 bases. The V gene's germline CDR1 is NNHDY and CDR2 SYVADS. CDR3 length: 14 residues. This CDR3 reads CASSELDRDAEQFF. CDR3 bases read: TGTGCCAGCAGTGAGCTCGACAGGGACGCT.

This clone occurred a few times. Gene names refer to mouse genes. With the read ending 4 residues before the CDR3 end, the germline J gene is used to fill in that end. The V and J genes are TRBV31 and TRBJ2-1, with TRBD2 matching over 13 bases. This CDR3 comprises 15 residues. Losses at the gene ends were 3 bases for V and 3 bases for J; bases not matched to a gene: 2. Germline V lookup: CDR1 GKSSPN, CDR2 SITVG. The CDR3 region is CAWSRDWGGYAEQFF. CDR3 bases read: TGTGCCTGGAGCCGGGACTGGGGGGGCTATGCT.

With respect to this clone: The protein in this entry is translated from the DNA; at residue 13 it differs from the protein listed in TCRdb. The genes are named according to mouse. The read gets to within 3 residues of the CDR3 end, and the germline J gene fills in the rest. V is TRBV13-2 and J is TRBJ1-6; D unresolved. TRBJ1-6 is given ORF status, its function remaining uncertain. Per germline, CDR1 NNHNN and CDR2 SYGAGS (reference sequence). The CDR3 sequence is 16 residues long. Trimming stripped 1 base from V and 2 bases from J, with 10 bases between. The CDR3 here is CASGDTAQPYNSPLYF. CDR3 DNA (partial): TGTGCCAGCGGTGATACCGCACAGCCCTATAATTCGCCC.

In its sample, this clone was seen a few times. Here the gene names and germline are mouse. This CDR3 reads CASGDLGGRPETLYF. Partial CDR3 DNA: TGTGCCAGCGGTGATCTGGGGGGGCGCCCAGAA. V and J are TRBV13-2 and TRBJ2-3, with 10 bases fitting TRBD2. The sequence runs out 4 residues before the end of the CDR3; the remainder is reconstructed from the germline J gene. The CDR3 sequence is 15 residues long. Germline V gene sequence: CDR1 NNHNN, CDR2 SYGAGS (reference sequence). V was clipped by 1 base and J by 4 bases; unmatched bases: 3.

This clone turned up a few times. Germline and genes here are mouse. The read stops 4 residues short of the end of the CDR3; the missing end is completed from the germline J gene. The chain is built from TRBV19 and TRBJ2-1; TRBD2 agrees at 9 bases. After removal of 6 bases from V and 1 base from J, the junction contained 5 bases not matched to a gene. The CDR3 contains 15 residues. Germline CDR1 and CDR2: FNHDT and SITEND (reference sequence). The CDR3: CASTDWGPNYAEQFF. The CDR3 DNA, read in part, is TGTGCCAGCACCGACTGGGGGCCGAACTATGCT.

With regard to this clone: Gene names and germline match the mouse. The sequenced part of the CDR3 DNA is TGTGCCAGCGGCACAGGGGATTCCAACGAA. Encoded protein: CASGTGDSNE. The whole CDR3 reads CASGTGDSNERLFF. J is TRBJ1-4 and V is TRBV13-2; 7 positions match TRBD1. The CDR3 goes on 4 residues after the read ends, and that part is filled in from the germline J gene. The CDR3 is 14 amino acids. V shed 5 bases, J shed 1 base, and the junction held 2 bases outside the gene matches. Germline loops: CDR1 NNHNN, CDR2 SYGAGS (reference sequence).

Regarding this clone: The protein given in TCRdb and the translation of the DNA differ at residue 16, and the sequence presented here derives from the DNA. The germline and genes are mouse ones. CDR3 region: CASSRERDRLNSYNSPLYF. CDR3 bases read: TGTGCTAGCAGTAGAGAAAGGGACAGGCTCAATTCCTATAATTCGCCC. The V gene is TRBV17, the J gene TRBJ1-6; 8 bases map to TRBD1. The CDR3 end lies 3 residues beyond the end of the read and is filled in from the germline J gene. TRBJ1-6 is flagged as an ORF with uncertain function. The CDR3 loop spans 19 amino acids. Trimming took 0 bases from V and 0 from J; bases not matched to a gene: 7. Germline values: CDR1 MNHDT, CDR2 YYDKIL.

The table lists this clone with a few counts. These gene names are mouse names. The CDR3 end falls 4 residues outside the read, so it is completed with the germline J gene. V and J are TRBV17 and TRBJ1-4, with TRBD1 as a possible D gene (6 bases). Trimming stripped 3 bases from V and 0 bases from J, with 14 bases between. Germline V gives CDR1 MNHDT, CDR2 YYDKIL. The CDR3 is made up of 17 amino acids. The CDR3 spells CASSRAGEKISNERLFF. The sequenced CDR3 bases are TGTGCTAGCAGTAGGGCAGGGGAAAAGATTTCCAACGAA.

For this clone: Gene names follow the mouse nomenclature. CDR3 sequence: CASSIWQGAKNTLYF. CDR3 bases read: TGTGCCAGCAGTATATGGCAGGGGGCTAAGAAC. The rearrangement links TRBV19 to TRBJ2-4; 8 bases line up with TRBD1. With the read ending 4 residues before the CDR3 end, the germline J gene is used to fill in that end. Germline V CDR1 and CDR2: FNHDT, SITEND (reference sequence). This CDR3 has 15 residues. Combining the CDR3 with reference TRBV19 and TRBJ2-4 gives the whole variable domain GGIITQTPKFLIGQEGQKLTLKCQQNFNHDTMYWYRQDSGKGLRLIYYSITENDLQKGDLSEGYDASREKKSSFSLTVTSAQKNEMAVFLCASSIWQGAKNTLYFGAGTRLSVL.

On this clone: Gene names are the mouse ones. The read stops 4 residues short of the end of the CDR3; the missing end is completed from the germline J gene. This chain links TRBV1 with TRBJ1-1, with D possibly being TRBD1 (6 bases). V was cut by 4 bases and J by 0 bases, with 9 bases left in between. This CDR3 is built from 14 residues. Germline CDR1 NSQYPW, CDR2 LRSPGD (reference sequence). The CDR3 protein is CTCSGDTANTEVFF. The sequenced part of the CDR3 DNA is TGCACCTGCAGTGGGGACACCGCAAACACA.

This clone appeared a few times. Genes and germline are mouse. The read gets to within 4 residues of the CDR3 end, and the germline J gene fills in the rest. This chain uses TRBV13-3 with TRBJ2-7, with 9 bases that match TRBD2. Per germline, CDR1 NNHDY and CDR2 SYVADS. The CDR3 runs to 16 residues. V was clipped by 0 bases and J by 0 bases; unmatched bases: 4. The CDR3 spells CASSDADWGRSYEQYF. CDR3 DNA, as far as it was read: TGTGCCAGCAGTGATGCTGACTGGGGGCGCTCCTAT.

A word on this clone: Genes and germline are mouse. The observed sequence ends 4 residues before the CDR3 terminus, with the missing tail filled in from the germline J gene. This chain connects TRBV1 to TRBJ1-1; 8 bases agree with TRBD1. This CDR3 contains 14 residues. Trimming at V came to 2 bases and at J to 3 bases, leaving 2 bases not matched to a gene. Germline loops: CDR1 NSQYPW, CDR2 LRSPGD (reference sequence). CDR3 DNA (partial): TGCACCTGCAGTGCACCGACAGGGGACACA. Its protein product is CTCSAPTGDT. The whole CDR3 protein reads CTCSAPTGDTEVFF.

The sample holds a few counts of this clone. The genes are named according to mouse. From the germline J gene comes the end of the CDR3, since the read stops 4 residues before it. The V call is TRBV14, the J call TRBJ2-7; 10 bases align to TRBD2. Unmatched junction bases numbered 4, after V lost 4 bases and J lost 0 bases. The CDR3 is 15 residues long. Germline-derived CDR1 and CDR2 are SGHDT and FRDEAV. The part of the CDR3 DNA that was read is TGTGCCAGCAGTACGGACTGGGGGAGCTCCTAT. Amino acid sequence: CASSTDWGSSY. The whole CDR3 protein is CASSTDWGSSYEQYF.

This clone was observed a few times. Here the gene names and germline are mouse. The observed sequence ends 4 residues before the CDR3 terminus, with the missing tail filled in from the germline J gene. This chain uses TRBV13-3 with TRBJ2-1, with 9 bases fitting TRBD2. Per the germline V gene, CDR1 is NNHDY and CDR2 is SYVADS. After removal of 2 bases from V and 0 bases from J, the junction contained 3 bases not matched to a gene. This CDR3 comprises 16 residues. CDR3 loop: CASSDWGGNNYAEQFF. Incomplete CDR3 DNA: TGTGCCAGCAGTGACTGGGGGGGTAATAACTATGCT.

Notes on this clone: The gene names here belong to mouse. Read sequence stops 4 residues before the CDR3 end, and the germline J gene provides the missing end. This chain links TRBV13-1 with TRBJ1-2; D not certain. Trimming pared 0 bases from V and 0 bases from J, leaving 9 bases between. The CDR3 has 15 amino acids. The germline V gene encodes CDR1 NSHNY and CDR2 SYGAGN. The DNA read from the CDR3 is TGTGCCAGCAGTGATGGCCAGGCTGCAAACTCC. Protein product: CASSDGQAANS. The whole CDR3 sequence is CASSDGQAANSDYTF.

There are a few counts of this clone. Gene names denote mouse genes. The missing CDR3 end, 4 residues past where the read stops, is filled in from the germline J gene. This chain joins TRBV19 and TRBJ2-1; a weak D match, TRBD2 (6 bases). The CDR3 has 15 amino acids. Per the germline V gene, CDR1 is FNHDT and CDR2 is SITEND (reference sequence). Trimming removed 2 bases at V and 2 bases at J, with 11 bases between. The CDR3 region is CASSIGGRDYAEQFF. The part of the CDR3 DNA that was read is TGTGCCAGCAGTATCGGGGGGAGGGACTATGCT.